Sequencing of this T cell receptor (beta chain) was carried out in a study of T cell responses to AZD1222 COVID-19 vaccine. Assay: immunoSEQ multiplex PCR; the TCRdb copy retains only in-frame clones and omits some. The table lists 130,000 to 150,000 clones, about 81% of them singletons, with less than 5% in the top ten. This specimen was peripheral blood, taken on day 0 of MenACWY control vaccination. This clonotype was sampled from an adult in good health.

The DNA for the CDR3 is TGTGCCAGCAGCCAGACGGGGGTGACAGGGCGAGGAGGAAACATTCAGTACTTC. It specifies CASSQTGVTGRGGNIQYF. The rearrangement uses TRBV3-1 (or the pseudogene TRBV3-2) and TRBJ2-4, with D possibly TRBD1 on 7 matching bases. CDR1 LGHDT and CDR2 YNNKEL come from the germline V gene (reference sequence). V was pared by 3 bases and J by 6 bases, with 24 bases between. This CDR3 has 18 amino acids.